The rows below give T cell receptor beta chains drawn from one sample of a study of T cell changes during pregnancy in multiple sclerosis. Some clones are missing from TCRdb's copy, which holds only in-frame ones; the method was immunoSEQ multiplex PCR. The profile shows some 50,000 clones, nearly 95% of them singletons. The sequences come from peripheral blood, collected after pregnancy. The receptors shown here come from a female donor with multiple sclerosis, enrolled in a pregnancy study. Both conserved end residues are part of each CDR3. The D gene is left open where the match is weak. The size field is filled for only some rows; it gives once, few, many or a size class.

clone size	D gene	V gene	J gene	CDR3 protein	CDR3 DNA
once	TRBD1	TRBV6-4	TRBJ1-5	CASSETGQPSEPQHF	TGTGCCAGCAGTGAAACGGGACAGCCTTCGGAGCCCCAGCATTTT
.	TRBD1	TRBV29-1	TRBJ1-1	CSSVAGGFTEAFF	TGCAGCTCTGTTGCAGGGGGCTTCACTGAAGCTTTCTTT
once	TRBD1	TRBV7-3	TRBJ2-5	CASSLGRTGKETQYF	TGTGCCAGCAGCTTAGGGCGGACAGGGAAAGAGACCCAGTACTTC
.	.	TRBV9	TRBJ2-5	CASRGAGQETQYF	TGTGCCAGCAGGGGGGCAGGGCAAGAGACCCAGTACTTC
.	TRBD1	TRBV5-4	TRBJ1-1	CASSPGGAGGASTEAFF	TGTGCCAGCAGTCCTGGGGGGGCAGGGGGCGCCAGCACTGAAGCTTTCTTT
.	TRBD1	TRBV6-5	TRBJ1-5	CASSSVGQGGNQPQHF	TGTGCCAGCAGTTCCGTAGGACAGGGGGGCAATCAGCCCCAGCATTTT
.	.	TRBV7-3	TRBJ2-7	CASSSQGGPYEQYF	TGTGCCAGCAGCTCCCAGGGAGGACCCTACGAGCAGTACTTC
.	.	TRBV6-4	TRBJ1-1	CASRDSGMTEAFF	TGTGCCAGCAGGGATAGCGGAATGACTGAAGCTTTCTTT
few	TRBD1	TRBV6-5	TRBJ1-1	CASSYSGGRPHTEAFF	TGTGCCAGCAGTTACTCAGGGGGCCGGCCCCACACTGAAGCTTTCTTT
once	TRBD1	TRBV4-3	TRBJ2-1	CASSAGQGVYNEQFF	TGCGCCAGCAGCGCGGGACAGGGGGTTTACAATGAGCAGTTCTTC
.	TRBD1	TRBV19	TRBJ2-5	CASSPTGVETQYF	TGTGCCAGTAGTCCGACAGGGGTTGAGACCCAGTACTTC
.	.	TRBV7-2	TRBJ1-1	CASSPPVFTEAFF	TGTGCCAGCAGCCCCCCCGTTTTCACTGAAGCTTTCTTT
.	TRBD2	TRBV4-1	TRBJ2-7	CASSQSGGGLYEQYF	TGCGCCAGCAGCCAAAGCGGGGGGGGCCTTTACGAGCAGTACTTC
.	.	TRBV2	TRBJ1-2	CASREAEGVIVYGYTF	TGTGCCAGCAGGGAGGCTGAGGGGGTTATTGTCTATGGCTACACCTTC
.	TRBD1	TRBV19	TRBJ2-7	CASRDRGRYEQYF	TGTGCCAGCCGGGACAGGGGGAGGTACGAGCAGTACTTC
.	TRBD1	TRBV14	TRBJ2-3	CASSRTGMDTDTQYF	TGTGCCAGCAGTAGGACAGGGATGGACACAGATACGCAGTATTTT
.	TRBD2	TRBV7-8	TRBJ2-3	CASSLSGALRDTQYF	TGTGCCAGCAGCTTGAGCGGGGCCTTAAGAGATACGCAGTATTTT
few	.	TRBV4-2	TRBJ1-4	CATSEGEKLFF	TGTGCCACCTCAGAGGGTGAAAAACTGTTTTTT
.	.	TRBV5-1	TRBJ2-1	CASSAPGLPREQFF	TGCGCCAGCAGCGCTCCGGGACTCCCACGTGAGCAGTTCTTC
.	.	TRBV30	TRBJ2-2	CAWNGRGTNTGELFF	TGTGCCTGGAACGGGCGGGGTACGAACACCGGGGAGCTGTTTTTT
.	TRBD1	TRBV6-1	TRBJ1-1	CASSRRDSLEAFF	TGTGCCAGCAGTAGGAGGGACAGTCTTGAAGCTTTCTTT
once	TRBD1	TRBV6-1	TRBJ1-4	CASSGGTGFEKLFF	TGTGCCAGCAGTGGGGGGACAGGGTTTGAAAAACTGTTTTTT
.	.	TRBV5-6	TRBJ2-5	CASSPSRPYGETQYF	TGTGCCAGCAGCCCGAGTCGCCCCTACGGAGAGACCCAGTACTTC
.	.	TRBV4-3	TRBJ1-1	CASSQDFISTTRAFF	TGCGCCAGCAGCCAAGATTTTATTTCGACGACTAGGGCTTTCTTT
.	TRBD2	TRBV30	TRBJ2-3	CATSRGASTDTQYF	TGTGCCACCTCGCGGGGGGCCAGTACAGATACGCAGTATTTT
.	TRBD1	TRBV7-2	TRBJ2-5	CASSLAQGKFGTQYF	TGTGCCAGCAGCCTAGCACAGGGGAAGTTCGGGACCCAGTACTTC
.	.	TRBV15	TRBJ2-6	CATSRDRGTGANVLTF	TGTGCCACCAGCAGAGATCGCGGGACCGGGGCCAACGTCCTGACTTTC
.	TRBD1	TRBV9	TRBJ2-2	CASSVGRGKDTGELFF	TGTGCCAGCAGCGTTGGCAGGGGGAAGGACACCGGGGAGCTGTTTTTT
.	TRBD2	TRBV5-4	TRBJ2-1	CASSSVPTSGGAVEQFF	TGTGCCAGCAGCTCCGTACCGACTAGCGGGGGGGCCGTTGAGCAGTTCTTC
.	.	TRBV5-8	TRBJ1-2	CASSSTGGYGYTF	TGTGCCAGCAGCTCTACAGGCGGCTATGGCTACACCTTC
.	TRBD1	TRBV19	TRBJ1-1	CASIGRNRGFMNTEAFF	TGTGCCAGTATTGGACGGAACAGGGGATTCATGAACACTGAAGCTTTCTTT
.	TRBD2	TRBV15	TRBJ2-3	CATSVSRGGGFTDTQYF	TGTGCCACCAGTGTGAGTCGAGGCGGGGGTTTCACAGATACGCAGTATTTT
.	TRBD1	TRBV6-5	TRBJ1-2	CASSLDNRQGGGYTF	TGTGCCAGCAGCCTAGACAATCGACAGGGGGGCGGCTACACCTTC
once	TRBD1	TRBV7-3	TRBJ1-1	CASSPPGQGFGEAFF	TGTGCCAGCAGCCCCCCGGGACAGGGATTCGGTGAAGCTTTCTTT
.	TRBD1	TRBV5-1	TRBJ1-1	CASSRGGGQGEPEAFF	TGCGCCAGCAGCCGAGGAGGGGGACAGGGGGAACCTGAAGCTTTCTTT